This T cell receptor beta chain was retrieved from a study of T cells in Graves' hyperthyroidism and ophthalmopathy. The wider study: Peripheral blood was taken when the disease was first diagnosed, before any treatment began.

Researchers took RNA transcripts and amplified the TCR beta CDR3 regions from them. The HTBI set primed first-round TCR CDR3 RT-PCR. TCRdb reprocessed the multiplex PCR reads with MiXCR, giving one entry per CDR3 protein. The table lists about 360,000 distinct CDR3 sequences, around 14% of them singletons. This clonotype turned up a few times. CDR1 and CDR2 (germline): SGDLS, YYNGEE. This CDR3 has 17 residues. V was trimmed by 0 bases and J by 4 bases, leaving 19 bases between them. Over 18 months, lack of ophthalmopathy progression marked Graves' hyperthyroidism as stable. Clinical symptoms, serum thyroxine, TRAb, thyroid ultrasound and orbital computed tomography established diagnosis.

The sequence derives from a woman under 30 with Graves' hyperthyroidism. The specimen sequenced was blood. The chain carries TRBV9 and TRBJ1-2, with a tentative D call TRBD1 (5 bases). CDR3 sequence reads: CASSVAEVGQGGYGYTF. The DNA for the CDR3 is TGTGCCAGCAGCGTAGCGGAGGTAGGGCAGGGAGGCTATGGCTACACCTTC.